This T cell receptor beta chain is from a study of shared clonotypes between healthy human individuals. The V and J ends lost 2 bases and 3 bases, in that order; junction bases with no gene match: 4. Germline V gives CDR1 SGHDT, CDR2 YYEEEE. The CDR3 is made up of 15 amino acids. Tens of thousands of T cell genomes, or 300 ng DNA, went into unsorted PBMC replicate PCRs. Repertoires were generated with immunoSEQ multiplex PCR, while TCRdb's copy carries only in-frame clones and drops some. The table lists approximately 500,000 clones, 81% of them singletons. The V gene is TRBV5-6, the J gene TRBJ2-2; 7 bases map to TRBD2. The TCR sequence derives from a woman between 40 and 55 years old in good health. Some clones in this sample may be carry-over from other donors' samples. The material sequenced was PBMCs. CDR3 nucleotides: TGTGCCAGCAGCTTCTCTAGCGGATACACCGGGGAGCTGTTTTTT. It is translated as CASSFSSGYTGELFF.